The rows below give T cell receptor beta chains drawn from one sample of a study of human T cells and chemical hapten exposure. MiXCR was run by TCRdb on the RACE reads, yielding one entry per CDR3 protein. The table has approximately 100,000 distinct CDR3 sequences, 11% seen once. The sample was whole blood, taken in connection with sensitization to the hapten diphenylcyclopropenone (DPC). The receptors derive from a woman between 35 and 50 years old with alopecia areata. Some clones in this sample may be carry-over from other donors' samples. Both conserved end residues are part of each CDR3. The D gene is left open where the match is weak. The size field is filled for only some rows; it gives once, few, many or a size class.

J | D | V | size | DNA | CDR3
TRBJ2-7 | TRBD1 | TRBV5-1 | few | TGCGCCAGCAGCTATTACAGGGGAGAGAAGCAGTACTTC | CASSYYRGEKQYF
TRBJ1-1 | . | TRBV7-3 | many | TGTGCCAGCAGCTCACAGGGAACGAACACTGAAGCTTTCTTT | CASSSQGTNTEAFF
TRBJ1-2 | TRBD1 | TRBV12-5 | few | TGTGCTAGTGGGGACAGGAGCCCTACGTATGGCTACACCTTC | CASGDRSPTYGYTF
TRBJ2-7 | TRBD2 | TRBV10-3 | few | TGTGCCATCAGAGGACTAGCGGGAGGGCACGAGCAGTACTTC | CAIRGLAGGHEQYF
TRBJ1-4 | . | TRBV28 | many | TGTGCCAGCAGTTTAATTTCGGTCAATGAAAAACTGTTTTTT | CASSLISVNEKLFF
TRBJ1-6 | . | TRBV6-2/TRBV6-3 | few | TGTGCCAGCAGCCTCCCTGTGAATTCACCCCTCCACTTT | CASSLPVNSPLHF
TRBJ2-7 | TRBD1 | TRBV5-1 | . | TGCGCCAGCAAACAGGGGCTTTCGGGTCGGGGATTTGGCGAGCAGTACTTC | CASKQGLSGRGFGEQYF
TRBJ2-3 | . | TRBV7-2 | few | TGTGCCAGCAGCTTGGGGGGCGCGGTAGATACGCAGTATTTT | CASSLGGAVDTQYF
TRBJ2-3 | . | TRBV7-2 | . | TGTGCCAGCAGCTTAATGGTCGCGGGCACAGATACGCAGTATTTT | CASSLMVAGTDTQYF
TRBJ2-1 | TRBD2 | TRBV3-1 | many | TGTGCCAGCAGCCAAGTTCGGCTAGCGGGGGAGCGGGGTGAGCAGTTCTTC | CASSQVRLAGERGEQFF
TRBJ2-1 | . | TRBV30 | many | TGTGCCTGCAGAGTCCAGTCAGGGAAGGCTGAGCAGTTCTTC | CACRVQSGKAEQFF
TRBJ1-6 | TRBD1 | TRBV4-1 | . | TGCGCCAGCAGCCCTCCCCAGGGACAGCTAATTTCACCCCTCCTCTTT | CASSPPQGQLISPLLF
TRBJ2-6 | . | TRBV30 | . | TGTGCCTGGAGTAATTCGGGATCCGGGGCCAACGTCCTGACTTTC | CAWSNSGSGANVLTF
TRBJ2-1 | TRBD1 | TRBV18 | many | TGTGCCAGCTCACCAGCGCAGGGGGCGCCGGTTGAGCAGTTCTTC | CASSPAQGAPVEQFF
TRBJ2-7 | . | TRBV5-8 | . | TGTGCCAGCAGCGCGCACAGGAATCGGTACGAGCAGTACTTC | CASSAHRNRYEQYF
TRBJ2-7 | . | TRBV7-2 | . | TGTGCCAGCAGCCCACAAAGTAGAGGGAACGGACCGGGCTACTTC | CASSPQSRGNGPGYF
TRBJ2-1 | . | TRBV18 | few | TGTGCCAGCTCACCCTACTACAATGAGCAGTTCTTC | CASSPYYNEQFF
TRBJ1-2 | . | TRBV9 | few | TGTGCCAGCAGCATGGGGGTTACCCGGGGTTACTATGGCTACACCTTC | CASSMGVTRGYYGYTF
TRBJ1-1 | TRBD1 | TRBV18 | . | TGTGCCAGCTCACCACCGGGACAGGGGATGAACACTGAAGCTTTCTTT | CASSPPGQGMNTEAFF
TRBJ2-1 | TRBD1 | TRBV4-3 | many | TGCGCCAGCAGCCCCCCAGGGGGCATCTACAATGAGCAGTTCTTC | CASSPPGGIYNEQFF
TRBJ2-1 | TRBD1 | TRBV7-2 | many | TGTGCCAGCAACAAACCAGGGGGCACAGGGTACAATGAGCAGTTCTTC | CASNKPGGTGYNEQFF
TRBJ2-3 | TRBD2 | TRBV6-5 | few | TGTGCCAGCAGTCTAGGGACTACTCCAGATACGCAGTATTTT | CASSLGTTPDTQYF
TRBJ2-1 | . | TRBV20-1 | many | TGCAGTGCTAGACTTAGGGGCCGTGAGCAGTTCTTC | CSARLRGREQFF
TRBJ2-5 | TRBD2 | TRBV11-2 | many | TGTGCCAGCAGGGGGACTAGCGGTTATCAAGAGACCCAGTACTTC | CASRGTSGYQETQYF
TRBJ1-2 | TRBD1 | TRBV7-2 | many | TGTGCCAGCAGGGCTAACAAGGGGGCCGGTGGCTACACCTTC | CASRANKGAGGYTF
TRBJ1-3 | TRBD1 | TRBV18 | few | TGTGCCAGCTCACCACCGGGACAGGGGAGAGGAAACACCATATATTTT | CASSPPGQGRGNTIYF
TRBJ2-7 | . | TRBV3-1 | . | TGTGCCAGCAGCCAAGAAGGGGGGAGCTCCTACGAGCAGTACTTC | CASSQEGGSSYEQYF
TRBJ1-5 | . | TRBV28 | . | TGTGCCAGCAGTTTACATTTCAGACCTAGAGAGGGAAGCAATCAGCCCCAGCATTTT | CASSLHFRPREGSNQPQHF
TRBJ1-2 | TRBD1 | TRBV20-1 | . | TGCAGTGCTGCCGGGACAGGGCAAGGCTACACCTTC | CSAAGTGQGYTF